The rows below give T cell receptor beta chains drawn from one sample of a study of T cell responses to AZD1222 COVID-19 vaccine. The data were produced by immunoSEQ multiplex PCR, yet TCRdb's version contains in-frame clones alone and is incomplete. In the table there are over 100,000 clones, 80% to 85% of which are singletons. Here the sequenced sample was peripheral blood, taken on day 0 of AZD1222 vaccination. The receptors shown here come from an adult in good health. CDR3s include the opening cysteine and the closing phenylalanine or tryptophan. The D gene is left open where the match is weak. For some rows the clone size is stated as once, few or many, or as a class when expanded; others skip it.

CDR3aa,CDR3nt,d_gene,j_gene,abundance,v_gene
CASSGGTGQPQHF,TGTGCCAGCTCGGGGGGTACAGGTCAGCCCCAGCATTTT,NA,TRBJ1-5,NA,TRBV6-5
CASRKRGSADTQYF,TGTGCCAGTAGAAAACGAGGGAGTGCGGATACGCAGTATTTT,NA,TRBJ2-3,NA,TRBV19
CASSFGPGETQYF,TGTGCCAGCAGTTTTGGACCTGGAGAGACCCAGTACTTC,NA,TRBJ2-5,NA,TRBV6-6
CASSPAGQGNTEAFF,TGTGCCAGCAGCCCCGCTGGACAGGGGAACACTGAAGCTTTCTTT,TRBD1,TRBJ1-1,NA,TRBV6-5
CASSQGRSNEKLFF,TGCGCCAGCAGCCAGGGGCGGAGTAATGAAAAACTGTTTTTT,NA,TRBJ1-4,NA,TRBV4-1
CASRTQTGSWGYTF,TGTGCCAGCAGAACTCAAACAGGGTCTTGGGGCTACACCTTC,NA,TRBJ1-2,once,TRBV28
CASSSMTGNTGELFF,TGCGCCAGCAGCTCAATGACAGGGAACACCGGGGAGCTGTTTTTT,NA,TRBJ2-2,NA,TRBV5-1
CASSKGQGAWETQYF,TGTGCCAGCAGCAAAGGACAGGGGGCCTGGGAGACCCAGTACTTC,TRBD1,TRBJ2-5,NA,TRBV28
CASSPGPFYEQYF,TGCGCCAGCAGCCCAGGGCCCTTTTACGAGCAGTACTTC,NA,TRBJ2-7,once,TRBV4-1
CATVGRGYTF,TGTGCCACCGTCGGGCGAGGCTACACCTTC,NA,TRBJ1-2,NA,TRBV19
CASSVMAKGTGANVLTF,TGTGCCAGCAGCGTTATGGCGAAGGGCACTGGGGCCAACGTCCTGACTTTC,NA,TRBJ2-6,few,TRBV4-2
CASSSGQGQNSPLHF,TGCGCCAGCAGCTCCGGACAGGGGCAGAATTCACCCCTCCACTTT,TRBD1,TRBJ1-6,NA,TRBV5-1
CASSLAVASGYNEQFF,TGTGCTAGCAGCTTGGCCGTGGCTAGCGGCTACAATGAGCAGTTCTTC,TRBD2,TRBJ2-1,NA,TRBV7-7
CATSRTRTENQPQHF,TGTGCCACCAGTCGCACCCGGACAGAAAATCAGCCCCAGCATTTT,NA,TRBJ1-5,NA,TRBV15
CASSLRSSGSYNEQFF,TGCGCCAGCAGCTTGCGGTCTAGCGGGAGTTACAATGAGCAGTTCTTC,TRBD2,TRBJ2-1,NA,TRBV5-1
CASIQGGGPGTQYF,TGTGCCAGCATCCAAGGGGGCGGGCCGGGTACGCAGTATTTT,TRBD1,TRBJ2-3,NA,TRBV5-5
CASSLIGQGVGEQFF,TGTGCCAGCAGCTTAATAGGGCAGGGGGTTGGTGAGCAGTTCTTC,TRBD1,TRBJ2-1,NA,TRBV11-2
CASSQGQSLFEKLFF,TGTGCCAGCAGCCAGGGACAGTCGCTATTTGAAAAACTGTTTTTT,TRBD1,TRBJ1-4,few,TRBV4-2
CASRWGTGELFF,TGTGCCAGCCGCTGGGGGACCGGGGAGCTGTTTTTT,NA,TRBJ2-2,once,TRBV2
CASNQQLSGANVLTF,TGTGCCAGCAACCAACAGCTCTCTGGGGCCAACGTCCTGACTTTC,NA,TRBJ2-6,NA,TRBV2
CASSTPGGAGGYGYTF,TGTGCCAGCAGCACCCCCGGTGGTGCTGGTGGCTATGGCTACACCTTC,NA,TRBJ1-2,NA,TRBV28
CASSLFPGAPGNTIYF,TGTGCCAGCAGTTTATTCCCGGGGGCGCCGGGAAACACCATATATTTT,NA,TRBJ1-3,NA,TRBV28
CASSYTRDLSYNEQFF,TGTGCCAGCAGTTATACCCGGGACTTATCCTACAATGAGCAGTTCTTC,NA,TRBJ2-1,NA,TRBV6-5
CASSLESGGWQFF,TGTGCCAGCAGCTTAGAGTCGGGGGGCTGGCAGTTCTTC,NA,TRBJ2-1,NA,TRBV13
CASSTGLAGAYEQYF,TGTGCCAGTAGTACGGGACTAGCGGGAGCATACGAGCAGTACTTC,TRBD2,TRBJ2-7,NA,TRBV19
CASSSQGARRNEKLFF,TGTGCCAGCAGCTCACAGGGGGCACGTCGAAATGAAAAACTGTTTTTT,TRBD1,TRBJ1-4,NA,TRBV28
CAWSYDRTPSSYNEQFF,TGTGCCTGGAGCTACGACCGGACACCCAGCTCCTACAATGAGCAGTTCTTC,NA,TRBJ2-1,NA,TRBV30
CASSLRDPRQDTQYF,TGCGCCAGCAGCCTTCGGGACCCCCGTCAGGATACGCAGTATTTT,NA,TRBJ2-3,NA,TRBV5-1
CASSLVYRTSYNEQFF,TGTGCCAGCAGCTTAGTATATAGAACCTCCTACAATGAGCAGTTCTTC,NA,TRBJ2-1,NA,TRBV7-2
CATAGGRYAEAFF,TGTGCCACCGCAGGGGGCCGTTATGCTGAAGCTTTCTTT,TRBD1,TRBJ1-1,NA,TRBV19
CAWSLSDTQYF,TGTGCCTGGAGTTTATCAGATACGCAGTATTTT,NA,TRBJ2-3,NA,TRBV30
CAIGDSQYEQYF,TGTGCCATCGGGGACTCGCAATACGAGCAGTACTTC,NA,TRBJ2-7,NA,TRBV10-3
CASSQGGATFNEKLFF,TGTGCCAGCAGCCAAGGGGGGGCCACATTTAATGAAAAACTGTTTTTT,NA,TRBJ1-4,few,TRBV3-1/TRBV3-2
CASSHKGQGSNSPLHF,TGTGCCAGCAGCCACAAAGGACAGGGAAGCAATTCACCCCTCCACTTT,TRBD1,TRBJ1-6,NA,TRBV3-1/TRBV3-2
CASSYRAGSSKNIQYF,TGTGCCAGCAGTTATAGGGCGGGGTCGAGCAAAAACATTCAGTACTTC,NA,TRBJ2-4,NA,TRBV6-6
CASSFRAAAQPQHF,TGTGCCAGCAGCTTCCGTGCCGCGGCCCAGCCCCAGCATTTT,NA,TRBJ1-5,NA,TRBV7-2
CASRGELPRYNEQFF,TGTGCAAGTCGCGGGGAACTTCCTCGGTACAATGAGCAGTTCTTC,NA,TRBJ2-1,once,TRBV12-2
CASSLGQLYRGYTF,TGTGCCAGCAGCTTGGGGCAGCTCTATAGGGGCTACACCTTC,NA,TRBJ1-2,NA,TRBV5-5
CASTDLYEQYF,TGTGCCAGCACCGACCTCTACGAGCAGTACTTC,NA,TRBJ2-7,NA,TRBV6-5
CASSLGGKGADTQYF,TGCGCCAGCAGCTTGGGTGGGAAAGGGGCAGATACGCAGTATTTT,NA,TRBJ2-3,NA,TRBV5-1
CASSSYPGDYGYTF,TGTGCCAGCAGTTCTTATCCTGGGGACTATGGCTACACCTTC,NA,TRBJ1-2,NA,TRBV27
CASSEATDTQYF,TGTGCCAGCAGTGAGGCCACAGATACGCAGTATTTT,NA,TRBJ2-3,NA,TRBV6-1
CASTDTGMDTQYF,TGTGCCAGCACAGATACAGGGATGGATACGCAGTATTTT,NA,TRBJ2-3,NA,TRBV5-6
CASRVGRRDTIYF,TGTGCCAGCAGGGTGGGGCGGAGAGACACCATATATTTT,NA,TRBJ1-3,NA,TRBV6-4
CASSYSRGFGYTF,TGTGCCAGCAGTTACTCGAGGGGGTTTGGCTACACCTTC,NA,TRBJ1-2,NA,TRBV6-5
CASSSRWGDGYTF,TGTGCCAGCAGCTCTAGGTGGGGCGATGGCTACACCTTC,NA,TRBJ1-2,NA,TRBV7-9
CAIREDRKIDEQFF,TGTGCCATCAGAGAGGACCGAAAGATTGATGAGCAGTTCTTC,NA,TRBJ2-1,few,TRBV10-3
CASGIQTGSSYEQYF,TGTGCCAGCGGAATCCAGACTGGGAGCTCCTACGAGCAGTACTTC,NA,TRBJ2-7,NA,TRBV6-5
CASSLSGGGYEQYF,TGTGCCAGCTCCTTGTCGGGCGGTGGGTACGAGCAGTACTTC,NA,TRBJ2-7,NA,TRBV7-2
CSTTDFSSYEQYF,TGCAGCACCACGGACTTCAGCTCCTACGAGCAGTACTTC,NA,TRBJ2-7,NA,TRBV29-1
CASSFGQQGETQYF,TGTGCCAGCAGTTTCGGGCAGCAGGGAGAGACCCAGTACTTC,NA,TRBJ2-5,once,TRBV28
CASRRTGGESLHF,TGTGCCAGCAGGCGGACAGGGGGCGAATCCCTCCACTTT,TRBD1,TRBJ1-6,NA,TRBV12-3/TRBV12-4
CASSQGGALIYGYTF,TGTGCCAGCAGTCAGGGTGGGGCCCTAATCTATGGCTACACCTTC,NA,TRBJ1-2,NA,TRBV6-5
CASNMGQETQYF,TGTGCCAGCAACATGGGACAAGAGACCCAGTACTTC,NA,TRBJ2-5,NA,TRBV3-1/TRBV3-2